The rows below give T cell receptor beta chains drawn from one sample of a study of cytomegalovirus exposure and HLA in healthy donors. Clones were sequenced by immunoSEQ multiplex PCR, and TCRdb holds only the in-frame ones, with some missing. The data show about 130,000 clones, about four fifths seen once. Sequencing was done on a sample of PBMCs. These receptors were collected from a man aged 30 to 39 in good health. CDR3s include the opening cysteine and the closing phenylalanine or tryptophan. Each record gives: V gene, D gene, clone size, J gene, CDR3 DNA, CDR3 protein. A D gene is named only where the DNA matches it firmly. Expanded clones get a size class; other rows say once, few or many, or leave the size out.

>TRBV29-1|-|-|TRBJ2-1
TGCAGCGGTGTAGCGGACTCACCCTCCTACAATGAGCAGTTCTTC
CSGVADSPSYNEQFF
>TRBV11-2|-|-|TRBJ1-2
TGTGCCAGCAGCTTAGGGGGCACCAGCTATGGCTACACCTTC
CASSLGGTSYGYTF
>TRBV27|TRBD2|-|TRBJ2-1
TGTGCCAGCAGTCCCCCGGGACTAGCGGGAGAGGGGCAGTTCTTC
CASSPPGLAGEGQFF
>TRBV27|TRBD1|-|TRBJ2-5
TGTGCCAGCAGTTTATCCTGGACAGGGTTTTTGGAGACCCAGTACTTC
CASSLSWTGFLETQYF
>TRBV6-5|-|few|TRBJ2-7
TGTGCCAGCAGTTACTCCTCTAGAAAGTACGAGCAGTACTTC
CASSYSSRKYEQYF
>TRBV12-5|TRBD1|-|TRBJ2-5
TGTGCTAGTGGTTCGGGACAGCCCCAAGAGACCCAGTACTTC
CASGSGQPQETQYF
>TRBV9|-|-|TRBJ2-7
TGTGCCAGCAGCGTAGGACCGGGAGAGCGGCAGTACTTC
CASSVGPGERQYF
>TRBV27|-|-|TRBJ2-1
TGTGCCAGCACGGGTTACAATGAGCAGTTCTTC
CASTGYNEQFF
>TRBV6-1|TRBD1|-|TRBJ1-5
TGTGCCAGCAGAAGCAGCCAGGGGGCGGCGGTGCCCCAGCATTTT
CASRSSQGAAVPQHF
>TRBV6-5|-|-|TRBJ2-7
TGTGCCAGCAGTTACTCTCCTAAATTTACCTACGAGCAGTACTTC
CASSYSPKFTYEQYF
>TRBV6-5|TRBD1|-|TRBJ2-2
TGTGCCAGCAAGGCGGACAGGGGTTACACCGGGGAGCTGTTTTTT
CASKADRGYTGELFF
>TRBV6-5|-|once|TRBJ2-7
TGTGCCAGCAGCGCTGGACAGCCCTACGAGCAGTACTTC
CASSAGQPYEQYF
>TRBV5-1|TRBD1|-|TRBJ2-7
TGCGCCAGCAGTTATGGGGACAGGGGCGACGAGCAGTACTTC
CASSYGDRGDEQYF
>TRBV19|-|-|TRBJ2-1
TGTGCCAGCGTGCCCACCGGGGATGGAGGCAATGAGCAGTTCTTC
CASVPTGDGGNEQFF
>TRBV28|TRBD1|-|TRBJ1-4
TGTGCCAGCGCGACAGGGGGAGGGTTGGAAAAACTGTTTTTT
CASATGGGLEKLFF
>TRBV5-1|TRBD1|-|TRBJ2-1
TGCGCCAGCAGCTTAGGCAGGGGGCCCTACAATGAGCAGTTCTTC
CASSLGRGPYNEQFF
>TRBV7-9|-|-|TRBJ1-1
TGTGCCAGCGTGAGCACTGAAGCTTTCTTT
CASVSTEAFF
>TRBV5-4|-|-|TRBJ1-2
TGTGCCAGCAGCCCTAGCGCCCCGGTAGGCTACACCTTC
CASSPSAPVGYTF
>TRBV7-3|TRBD1|-|TRBJ2-1
TGTGCCAGCAGCTTATTAGGGACAGGAGTTAACAATGAGCAGTTCTTC
CASSLLGTGVNNEQFF
>TRBV27|-|-|TRBJ1-2
TGTGCCAGCAGCTGGACAGTAAAAGACTATGGCTACACCTTC
CASSWTVKDYGYTF
>TRBV15|-|once|TRBJ2-2
TGTGCCACCAGCAGCTCGACAGGGAACACCGGGGAGCTGTTTTTT
CATSSSTGNTGELFF
>TRBV19|TRBD1|-|TRBJ1-5
TGTGCCAGTAGTCGAATGGGACAGGTCGGCAATCAGCCCCAGCATTTT
CASSRMGQVGNQPQHF
>TRBV14|TRBD2|-|TRBJ2-2
TGTGCCAGCAGCCGTAATAGCGGGACGAACACCGGGGAGCTGTTTTTT
CASSRNSGTNTGELFF
>TRBV27|-|-|TRBJ2-7
TGTGCCAGCACCTACTCGGCCGGGGTCCTCTCCTACGAGCAGTACTTC
CASTYSAGVLSYEQYF
>TRBV6-5|TRBD2|few|TRBJ2-2
TGTGCCAGCACCCTAGCGGGAGGTATAACCGGGGAGCTGTTTTTT
CASTLAGGITGELFF
>TRBV28|-|-|TRBJ2-7
TGTGCCAGCAGTTCAGGGGGGAGTTTCGACGAGCAGTACTTC
CASSSGGSFDEQYF
>TRBV4-1|-|-|TRBJ2-7
TGCGCCAGCAGCCCAAGGGATTCTAGCGCCTACGAGCAGTACTTC
CASSPRDSSAYEQYF
>TRBV5-6|-|-|TRBJ2-1
TGTGCCAGCAGCTTCAGGAGGGAACCAGGGTTCTTC
CASSFRREPGFF
>TRBV7-9|TRBD2|-|TRBJ2-7
TGTTCCAGCAGCCCGGGGGGGTACGAGCAGTACTTC
CSSSPGGYEQYF
>TRBV4-2|-|few|TRBJ2-5
TGTGCCAGCAGCCAGAGGGGGGGGGAAGAGACCCAGTACTTC
CASSQRGGEETQYF
>TRBV5-6|TRBD2|-|TRBJ2-2
TGTGCCAGCAGCTTGGGACTAGCGTATAACACCGGGGAGCTGTTTTTT
CASSLGLAYNTGELFF
>TRBV2|-|once|TRBJ2-1
TGTGCCAGCTCAGCCGAGGGGGTTGGAGAGCAGTTCTTC
CASSAEGVGEQFF
>TRBV4-1|-|few|TRBJ1-2
TGCGCCAGCAGCCAAGATCTTGCAGGGGAGGGCTACACCTTC
CASSQDLAGEGYTF
>TRBV18|-|-|TRBJ1-1
TGTGCCAGCTCACCCGCCAATCCGGGTAACACTGAAGCTTTCTTT
CASSPANPGNTEAFF
>TRBV5-4|TRBD1|-|TRBJ2-7
TGTGCCAGCAGCCCCCGGGACAGCCCCTACGAGCAGTACTTC
CASSPRDSPYEQYF
>TRBV6-1|-|-|TRBJ1-5
TGTGCCAGCAGTGAATCGAACAGCTATAGCAATCAGCCCCAGCATTTT
CASSESNSYSNQPQHF
>TRBV11-3|-|-|TRBJ2-1
TGTGCCAGCAGCTTAGATAGTTGGGTAGCGAAGGACCGCTCCTACAATGAGCAGTTCTTC
CASSLDSWVAKDRSYNEQFF
>TRBV6-1|-|-|TRBJ2-3
TGTGCCAGCACTCTGGGGGGAGATACGCAGTATTTT
CASTLGGDTQYF
>TRBV13|-|-|TRBJ1-4
TGTGCCAGTCAAGGTAGGGGGAGAGAAAAACTGTTTTTT
CASQGRGREKLFF
>TRBV2|-|-|TRBJ2-1
TGTGCCAGTCGACAGAGCAATGAGCAGTTCTTC
CASRQSNEQFF
>TRBV7-9|TRBD2|-|TRBJ2-7
TGTGCCAGCAGCTTGATTCTAACTAGCGGGAGTTACGAGCAGTACTTC
CASSLILTSGSYEQYF
>TRBV13|TRBD1|-|TRBJ1-2
TGTGCCAGCAGCTTACGGGGGACAGGGAGGATATATGGCTACACCTTC
CASSLRGTGRIYGYTF
>TRBV27|TRBD1|-|TRBJ2-7
TGTGCCAGCAGTTTGACAGGGGGCCACGAGCAGTACTTC
CASSLTGGHEQYF
>TRBV29-1|TRBD2|-|TRBJ2-5
TGCAGCGTTGAAGGCCCGATGAGCGGGAAAGAGACCCAGTACTTC
CSVEGPMSGKETQYF
>TRBV7-8|TRBD1|-|TRBJ2-1
TGTGCCACTACGGACAGGGGGCCTGGCAATGAGCAGTTCTTC
CATTDRGPGNEQFF
>TRBV28|-|few|TRBJ2-1
TGTGCCAGCAGTTTACGGGACTCCTACAATGAGCAGTTCTTC
CASSLRDSYNEQFF
>TRBV19|TRBD2|large|TRBJ2-1
TGTGCCAGTAGTAAGACTAGCGGAGCCTACAATGAGCAGTTCTTC
CASSKTSGAYNEQFF
>TRBV7-8|TRBD2|-|TRBJ2-7
TGTGCCAGCAGCCGTTCGGGACTAGCGGGAGGCCACGAGCAGTACTTC
CASSRSGLAGGHEQYF
>TRBV7-9|TRBD2|-|TRBJ2-3
TGTGCCAGCAGGCCCTTCCCGGGACTAGCGGAAATGAGCACAGATACGCAGTATTTT
CASRPFPGLAEMSTDTQYF
>TRBV6-5|-|few|TRBJ2-7
TGTGCCAGCAGTCCGGGGGACAGTTCCTACGAGCAGTACTTC
CASSPGDSSYEQYF